This T cell receptor beta chain was sequenced during a study of cytomegalovirus exposure and HLA in healthy donors (dated by TCRdb to 2016 to 2017). Describing the broader study: According to a later analysis, one platform produced both the 100 to 150 validation repertoires and the 730 or so repertoires of the first cohort. To predict cytomegalovirus infection status, the study brought together high-throughput TCR immunosequencing, statistical association of individual TCRs with disease status, and machine learning. The study aimed to test whether signatures of past pathogen exposure could be identified by cataloging public T cell receptors. A separate validation cohort of roughly 130 different subjects was used in addition to the approximately 610-subject first cohort. Results and caveats for the whole study, not just this receptor: The classifier was reported to diagnose cytomegalovirus status with high specificity and sensitivity in both the original and validation cohorts. A later analysis lacked HLA typing for the validation cohort, so it scored co-occurrence in that cohort across all 110 or so repertoires. The authors suggested that the approach could potentially be generalized to other disease states and immunological phenotypes. The study listed 164 TCR beta chains as associated with cytomegalovirus. In vitro tests confirmed that three of the cytomegalovirus-associated TCR beta chains recognize cytomegalovirus antigens. Subsequent analysis determined that TCRs grouped into clusters in the first cohort also showed a tendency toward co-occurrence across the approximately 110 validation repertoires, and 90% to 95% of cluster scores exceeded 0. Most TCR sequences were observed very rarely across donors, whereas some public TCRs were present in many individuals.

From cysteine to phenylalanine, the CDR3 is 11 amino acids long. Only CDR3 DNA remains: 33 bases, in frame from the first base. V and J are trimmed by 10 bases and 7 bases, and the gene matches miss 5 bases of the junction. Based on the germline V gene, the CDR1 and CDR2 sequences are MNHNS and SASEGT. Library preparation employed the immunoSEQ multiplex PCR assay. As for how the authors treated the data: A statistical classification framework was built for diagnosing cytomegalovirus status from the catalog of TCR beta chain sequences. TCRdb provides this immuneACCESS table in a form limited to in-frame rearrangements. Some clones are lacking; in checked studies, under half of them reflect an unresolved V gene, and why the rest are absent is not known. The V and J calls and clone size were taken over from that table, and D and trimming were inferred from the DNA. This sample lists 280,000 or so clones; approximately 88% were detected once. The biggest ten clones account for about 0.99% of the sample.

Concerning this clone: Its specific antigen is unknown. The record has no base qualities; no much larger clone is one base away.

The donors belonged to the validation cohort of around 120 subjects, which was separate from the roughly 680-subject first cohort. The V gene is TRBV6-1 and the J gene is TRBJ1-2; 8 of the junction bases match TRBD1. Sequenced: PBMCs. The origin of this receptor is a woman between 18 and 29 years old in good health and CMV-seronegative. The CDR3 is CATGQGFGYTF. The nucleotides read TGTGCCACCGGACAGGGTTTTGGCTACACCTTC.